A single count supports the clone carrying this TCR beta chain. Its target is not known. This specimen comes from a study of a mutant IDH1 vaccine in newly diagnosed glioma. Across the study: Previous care, which was radiotherapy, temozolomide, or both, most often involved both.

The CDR3 length is 14 residues. Trimming stripped 1 base from V and 6 bases from J, with 12 bases between. Per the germline V gene, CDR1 is SGHTA and CDR2 is FQGNSA. Regarding time point: week 47, end of study. With topical imiquimod, each dose of the vaccine consisted of 300 ug of mutant IDH1 20-mer peptide. Across weeks 1, 3, 5, 7, 11, 15, 19 and 23, patients received a vaccination each time, eight in all. Profiling relied on immunoSEQ multiplex PCR, and the TCRdb table lists in-frame clones only, not all of them. Counted here are over 30,000 clones, approximately 90% occurring once; the ten biggest clones make up approximately 5.1%.

Sequenced here: PBMCs, sampled from a glioma patient whose treatment included an IDH1 peptide vaccine. This receptor was taken from a woman between 35 and 50 years old with glioma. The chain is built from TRBV7-2 and TRBJ2-5; D might be TRBD2 (7 bases). This CDR3 is CASSLEGGLKTQYF. The DNA for the CDR3 is TGTGCCAGCAGCTTAGAGGGGGGGCTGAAGACCCAGTACTTC.